This TCR beta chain is drawn from a study of blood T cell repertoires in COVID-19. Study-level information: Samples representing acute and convalescent COVID-19 were sourced from the United States, Italy and Spain. The cDNA or gDNA used as material had been derived from T cells, B-cell-depleted T cells, or PBMCs.

Per germline, CDR1 DFQATT and CDR2 SNEGSKA (reference sequence). CDR3 length: 14 residues. V dropped 3 bases and J dropped 0 bases, with 9 bases sitting between them. As processed by the authors: By means of reference gene primer amplification, nucleated cell counts were estimated. Generated by immunoSEQ multiplex PCR, the TCRdb table keeps only in-frame clones and is missing some. V and J calls and clone size are given by that table; D and trimming were obtained from the DNA. Of about 210,000 clones listed, around 80% are singletons. The genes are TRBV20-1 and TRBJ1-3; D perhaps matches TRBD1 (5 bases). The sequencing input was peripheral blood. The sequence derives from a human donor in a cohort sampled during active COVID-19. The DNA for the CDR3 is TGCAGTGCTAGTGGGGCCCCCTCTGGAAACACCATATATTTT. The encoded protein is CSASGAPSGNTIYF.